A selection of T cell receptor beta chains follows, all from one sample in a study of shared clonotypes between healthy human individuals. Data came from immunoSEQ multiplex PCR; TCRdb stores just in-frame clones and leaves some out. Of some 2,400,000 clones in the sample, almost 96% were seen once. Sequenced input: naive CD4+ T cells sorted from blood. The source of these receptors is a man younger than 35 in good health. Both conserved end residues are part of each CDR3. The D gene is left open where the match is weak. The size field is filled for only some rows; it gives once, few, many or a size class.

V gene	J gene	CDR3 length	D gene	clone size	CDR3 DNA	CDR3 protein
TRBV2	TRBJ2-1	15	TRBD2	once	TGTGCCAGCAGTGTAGAACTAGCGGGAGACAATGAGCAGTTCTTC	CASSVELAGDNEQFF
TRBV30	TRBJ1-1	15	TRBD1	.	TGTGCCTGGAGTCCGACAGGGCTAATGAACACTGAAGCTTTCTTT	CAWSPTGLMNTEAFF
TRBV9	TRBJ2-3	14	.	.	TGTGCCAGCAGCGTAGGGTTAAGCACAGATACGCAGTATTTT	CASSVGLSTDTQYF
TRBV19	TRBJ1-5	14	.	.	TGTGCCAGTAGTATTGCCAGCCCCAATCAGCCCCAGCATTTT	CASSIASPNQPQHF
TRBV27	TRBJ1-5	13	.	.	TGTGCCAGCATACGGGGGTTGGGTCAGCCCCAGCATTTT	CASIRGLGQPQHF
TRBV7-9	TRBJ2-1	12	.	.	TGTGCCAGCAGGCTTTTGGGGGGTGAGCAGTTCTTC	CASRLLGGEQFF
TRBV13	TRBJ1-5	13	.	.	TGTGCCAGCAGCGAGGGACCGGGCCAGCCCCAGCATTTT	CASSEGPGQPQHF
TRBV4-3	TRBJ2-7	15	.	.	TGCGCCAGCAGCCAAGATTGGCAGGTTACCTACGAGCAGTACTTC	CASSQDWQVTYEQYF
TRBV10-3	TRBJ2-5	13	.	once	TGTGCCATCAGGACGGAGGGATTTTCGACCCAGTACTTC	CAIRTEGFSTQYF
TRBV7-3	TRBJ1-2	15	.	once	TGTGCCAGCAGCTTAAAGGGGGAAACTAACTATGGCTACACCTTC	CASSLKGETNYGYTF
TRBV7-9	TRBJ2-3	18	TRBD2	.	TGTGCCAGCCGCTCACGGGCTAGCGGGGGGGCAGGGACAGATACGCAGTATTTT	CASRSRASGGAGTDTQYF
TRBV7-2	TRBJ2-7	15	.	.	TGTGCCAGCAGCCCGGACTACCCGAGCTCCTACGAGCAGTACTTC	CASSPDYPSSYEQYF
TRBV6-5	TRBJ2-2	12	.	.	TGTGCCAGCAGTCCCCCGGCCGGGGAGCTGTTTTTT	CASSPPAGELFF
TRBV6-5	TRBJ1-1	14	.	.	TGTGCCAGCAGTTACTCAAGGCAGAAGACTGAAGCTTTCTTT	CASSYSRQKTEAFF
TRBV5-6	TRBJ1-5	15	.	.	TGTGCCAGCAGCTTGTCGGTTTTTGGCAATCAGCCCCAGCATTTT	CASSLSVFGNQPQHF
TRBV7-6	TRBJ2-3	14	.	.	TGTGCCAGCAGCCCCACCGGGTGGACCGATACGCAGTATTTT	CASSPTGWTDTQYF
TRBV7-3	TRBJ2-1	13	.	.	TGTGCCAGCAGCCCTAAAGGGGGGAATGAGCAGTTCTTC	CASSPKGGNEQFF
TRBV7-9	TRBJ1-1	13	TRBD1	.	TGTGCCAGCAGCGCTGGACAGGCAACTGAAGCTTTCTTT	CASSAGQATEAFF
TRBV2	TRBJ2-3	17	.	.	TGTGCCAGCAGTCGCTGGCCTGAAGGGGTGGGTACAGATACGCAGTATTTT	CASSRWPEGVGTDTQYF
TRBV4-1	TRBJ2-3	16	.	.	TGCGCCAGCAGCCAAGTTTCGGGCGCGGGCACAGATACGCAGTATTTT	CASSQVSGAGTDTQYF